A selection of T cell receptor beta chains follows, all from one sample in a study of T cell responses to AZD1222 COVID-19 vaccine. Profiled with immunoSEQ multiplex PCR; TCRdb holds only in-frame clones, not every one. Of 150,000 or so clones in the sample, roughly nine tenths were seen once. Sequenced material: peripheral blood, taken on day 0 of AZD1222 vaccination. Receptors originate from an adult in good health. Both conserved end residues are part of each CDR3. A D gene is named only where the DNA matches it firmly. A row's size may be missing; if present it is once, few, many or a size class.

abundance | d_gene | j_gene | len | v_gene | CDR3aa | CDR3nt
- | - | TRBJ2-1 | 11 | TRBV5-1 | CASSSSSGQFF | TGCGCCAGCAGCTCCAGTAGCGGGCAGTTCTTC
- | TRBD1 | TRBJ2-2 | 15 | TRBV7-2 | CASSYRGLFTGELFF | TGTGCCAGCAGCTACAGGGGGCTCTTCACCGGGGAGCTGTTTTTT
- | - | TRBJ1-1 | 12 | TRBV9 | CASSARNTEAFF | TGTGCCAGCAGCGCCAGGAACACTGAAGCTTTCTTT
- | TRBD1 | TRBJ1-1 | 14 | TRBV27 | CATGPGQRNTEAFF | TGTGCCACCGGGCCGGGACAGCGGAACACTGAAGCTTTCTTT
- | - | TRBJ1-5 | 11 | TRBV28 | CASSETMPQHF | TGTGCCAGCAGTGAAACGATGCCCCAGCATTTT
- | TRBD1 | TRBJ2-7 | 14 | TRBV3-1/TRBV3-2 | CASSHWDRTYEQYF | TGTGCCAGCAGCCACTGGGACAGAACCTACGAGCAGTACTTC
- | - | TRBJ1-3 | 15 | TRBV7-9 | CASSLGRGSGNTIYF | TGTGCCAGCAGCTTAGGTAGGGGATCCGGAAACACCATATATTTT
- | - | TRBJ2-7 | 15 | TRBV6-5 | CASKGNSQSSYEQYF | TGTGCCAGCAAAGGAAACTCTCAGAGCTCCTACGAGCAGTACTTC
- | - | TRBJ1-1 | 13 | TRBV5-1 | CATRQQGNTEAFF | TGCGCCACCCGTCAGCAGGGAAACACTGAAGCTTTCTTT
- | TRBD1 | TRBJ2-7 | 14 | TRBV3-1/TRBV3-2 | CASSPWDRYYEQYF | TGTGCCAGCAGCCCCTGGGACAGATACTACGAGCAGTACTTC
- | - | TRBJ1-6 | 12 | TRBV5-6 | CASSLVVSPLHF | TGTGCCAGCAGCTTGGTGGTTTCACCCCTCCACTTT
- | - | TRBJ1-5 | 15 | TRBV9 | CASSVDGLYVQPQHF | TGTGCCAGCAGCGTAGACGGTTTGTACGTCCAGCCCCAGCATTTT
- | - | TRBJ1-3 | 20 | TRBV3-1/TRBV3-2 | CASRPEVWTAQESSGNTIYF | TGTGCCAGCAGACCGGAGGTATGGACAGCCCAGGAAAGCTCTGGAAACACCATATATTTT
- | TRBD1 | TRBJ1-4 | 14 | TRBV10-1 | CASSPTGRGEKLFF | TGCGCCAGCAGCCCGACAGGGAGGGGAGAAAAACTGTTTTTT
- | - | TRBJ1-2 | 17 | TRBV19 | CASSIGTAVNLNYGYTF | TGTGCCAGTAGTATAGGGACAGCAGTTAATCTTAACTATGGCTACACCTTC
- | - | TRBJ1-2 | 11 | TRBV9 | CASSDLGGYTF | TGTGCCAGCAGCGACCTGGGAGGCTACACCTTC
- | TRBD2 | TRBJ2-2 | 14 | TRBV24-1 | CAAEGRANTGELFF | TGTGCCGCCGAAGGGAGGGCGAACACCGGGGAGCTGTTTTTT
- | - | TRBJ1-2 | 15 | TRBV15 | CATSRGDLDGYGYTF | TGTGCCACCAGCAGAGGAGACTTGGACGGATATGGCTACACCTTC
once | - | TRBJ2-7 | 17 | TRBV2 | CASRRTSSPNLFYEQYF | TGTGCCAGCAGAAGAACCAGCAGTCCTAATCTATTCTACGAGCAGTACTTC
once | - | TRBJ2-1 | 14 | TRBV11-2 | CASSLAGTYNEQFF | TGTGCCAGCAGCTTAGCAGGGACCTACAATGAGCAGTTCTTC
- | - | TRBJ1-1 | 15 | TRBV3-1/TRBV3-2 | CASSPEGVASTEAFF | TGTGCCAGCAGCCCGGAGGGGGTTGCGAGCACTGAAGCTTTCTTT
- | - | TRBJ2-7 | 12 | TRBV29-1 | CSGQDGAYEQYF | TGCAGCGGACAAGACGGGGCCTACGAGCAGTACTTC
- | TRBD2 | TRBJ2-1 | 17 | TRBV3-1/TRBV3-2 | CASSLPFGTSGGAQQFF | TGTGCCAGCAGCCTCCCCTTTGGGACTAGCGGGGGGGCTCAGCAGTTCTTC
- | - | TRBJ1-1 | 15 | TRBV5-1 | CASSLGGVGGTEAFF | TGCGCCAGCAGCTTGGGTGGGGTGGGCGGCACTGAAGCTTTCTTT
- | TRBD2 | TRBJ2-5 | 15 | TRBV19 | CASTRTSGGFETQYF | TGTGCCAGTACCCGGACTAGCGGGGGGTTTGAGACCCAGTACTTC
- | TRBD1 | TRBJ1-1 | 15 | TRBV4-1 | CASSPPTGVGTEAFF | TGCGCCAGCTCCCCTCCCACAGGGGTAGGCACTGAAGCTTTCTTT
- | TRBD2 | TRBJ2-7 | 16 | TRBV5-1 | CASSRTSGASPYEQYF | TGCGCCAGCAGCCGGACTAGCGGGGCCTCACCTTACGAGCAGTACTTC
- | - | TRBJ1-2 | 15 | TRBV5-4 | CASSLVGVWVQGYTF | TGTGCCAGCAGCTTGGTCGGGGTATGGGTGCAAGGCTACACCTTC
- | - | TRBJ2-5 | 15 | TRBV7-8 | CASSLVAGSQETQYF | TGTGCCAGCAGCTTGGTCGCCGGGTCCCAAGAGACCCAGTACTTC
- | TRBD2 | TRBJ2-5 | 14 | TRBV5-1 | CASSSGTSRLAQYF | TGCGCCAGCAGCTCAGGGACTAGCAGGCTGGCCCAGTACTTC
once | - | TRBJ2-3 | 15 | TRBV5-1 | CASSLTFFLTDTQYF | TGCGCCAGCAGCTTAACTTTCTTTCTTACAGATACGCAGTATTTT
- | TRBD1 | TRBJ1-6 | 15 | TRBV5-4 | CASSLEGQGVSPLHF | TGTGCCAGCAGCTTGGAGGGACAGGGAGTTTCACCCCTCCACTTT
once | - | TRBJ1-4 | 14 | TRBV19 | CASSIPAGSEKLFF | TGTGCCAGTAGTATACCAGCTGGCAGTGAAAAACTGTTTTTT
- | TRBD2 | TRBJ2-5 | 14 | TRBV9 | CASSPGTSPETQYF | TGTGCCAGCAGCCCGGGGACTAGCCCAGAGACCCAGTACTTC
- | - | TRBJ1-1 | 13 | TRBV5-1 | CASAGEGLTEAFF | TGCGCCAGCGCTGGGGAGGGTCTCACTGAAGCTTTCTTT
- | - | TRBJ1-1 | 13 | TRBV12-3/TRBV12-4 | CASTRTENTEAFF | TGTGCCAGCACCCGGACCGAGAACACTGAAGCTTTCTTT
- | TRBD2 | TRBJ2-1 | 15 | TRBV24-1 | CATSGEGLAFREQFF | TGTGCCACCAGTGGGGAGGGACTAGCTTTCCGTGAGCAGTTCTTC
- | TRBD1 | TRBJ1-5 | 14 | TRBV6-5 | CASNLGQINQPQHF | TGTGCCAGCAATCTGGGACAGATTAATCAGCCCCAGCATTTT
- | - | TRBJ2-1 | 16 | TRBV15 | CATSRDTGMRGNEQFF | TGTGCCACCAGCAGGGATACGGGGATGCGTGGCAATGAGCAGTTCTTC
- | - | TRBJ2-1 | 11 | TRBV10-2 | CASSARGEQFF | TGCGCCAGCAGTGCTAGAGGTGAGCAGTTCTTC
- | - | TRBJ2-1 | 13 | TRBV3-1/TRBV3-2 | CASSQGGRNEQFF | TGTGCCAGCAGCCAGGGGGGGCGGAATGAGCAGTTCTTC
- | - | TRBJ1-1 | 15 | TRBV9 | CASSVEGGMNTEAFF | TGTGCCAGCAGCGTAGAAGGAGGAATGAACACTGAAGCTTTCTTT
- | TRBD1 | TRBJ1-5 | 15 | TRBV7-2 | CASSPTGGTTQPQHF | TGTGCCAGCAGCCCGACAGGGGGAACGACGCAGCCCCAGCATTTT